This TCR beta chain was retrieved from a study of OX40 agonist ivuxolimab in advanced cancers. Notes on the study in general: On average, CD8+ T cells had more expanded clones than CD4+. Partly responding patients at 0.1-3.0 mg/kg showed some of the smallest clonal expansion.

Patients were ruled out by autoimmune disease history or systemic immunosuppression. The investigators sampled blood at baseline, at cycle 4 day 1, and at cycle 7 day 1. Trimming removed 3 bases from V and 7 bases from J; junction bases left unmatched: 7. Germline assignment: CDR1 SGHRS and CDR2 YFSETQ. The CDR3 is made up of 15 amino acids. Generated by immunoSEQ multiplex PCR, the TCRdb table keeps only in-frame clones and is missing some. The sample has about 50,000 clones; 75% to 90% are singletons. On this clone itself: Its antigen is unidentified.

This specimen was CD4+ or CD8+ T cells sorted from blood, taken in a trial of the OX40 agonist ivuxolimab. This TCR came from an adult with an advanced solid tumor such as melanoma, head and neck, liver or kidney cancer. The chain links TRBV5-1 to TRBJ2-1; TRBD1 matches at 10 bases. The CDR3 loop reads CASSSDRGLLNEQFF. CDR3 DNA sequence: TGCGCCAGCAGCTCGGACAGGGGGTTATTGAATGAGCAGTTCTTC.